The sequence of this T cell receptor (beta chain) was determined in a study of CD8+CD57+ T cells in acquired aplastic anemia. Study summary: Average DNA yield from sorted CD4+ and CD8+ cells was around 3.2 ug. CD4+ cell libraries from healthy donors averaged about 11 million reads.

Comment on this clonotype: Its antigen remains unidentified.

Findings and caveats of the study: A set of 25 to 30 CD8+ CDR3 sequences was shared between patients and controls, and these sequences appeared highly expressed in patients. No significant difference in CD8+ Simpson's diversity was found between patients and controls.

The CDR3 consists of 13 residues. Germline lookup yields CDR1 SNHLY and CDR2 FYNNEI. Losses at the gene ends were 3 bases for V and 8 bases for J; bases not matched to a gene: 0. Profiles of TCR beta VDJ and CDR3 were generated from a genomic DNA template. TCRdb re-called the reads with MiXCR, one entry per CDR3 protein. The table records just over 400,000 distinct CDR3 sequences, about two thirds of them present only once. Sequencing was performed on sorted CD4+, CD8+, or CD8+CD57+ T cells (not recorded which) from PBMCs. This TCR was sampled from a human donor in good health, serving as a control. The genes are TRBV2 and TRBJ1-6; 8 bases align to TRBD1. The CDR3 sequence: CASSETGDSPLHF. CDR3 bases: TGTGCCAGCAGTGAGACAGGGGATTCACCCCTCCACTTT.